Sequencing of this T cell receptor beta chain was carried out in a study of control samples from healthy donors and cancer patients. TCRdb's table, derived via immunoSEQ multiplex PCR, lists solely in-frame clones and lacks some. Among 200,000 to 250,000 clones listed, over 90% were seen once. J lost 2 bases, V lost 7 bases, and 8 bases had no gene match. The CDR3 has 15 residues. Germline V lookup: CDR1 SQVTM, CDR2 ANQGSEA. Sequencing was done on a sample of blood. The chain is built from TRBV29-1 and TRBJ2-4; 10 bases match TRBD1. The TCR originated in a man in his fifties in good health. The CDR3 loop is CSDRTGGLSKNIQYF. The CDR3 DNA sequence: TGCAGCGACCGGACAGGGGGATTGTCCAAAAACATTCAGTACTTC.